The 15 T cell receptor beta chains below all came from one sample that was sequenced in a study of T cells in Graves' hyperthyroidism and ophthalmopathy. Regions amplified from RNA transcripts were the TCR beta CDR3 regions. TCR CDR3 regions were first amplified by RT-PCR with HTBI primers. TCRdb passed the multiplex PCR reads through MiXCR, listing each CDR3 protein once. Of a few hundred thousand distinct CDR3 sequences in the sample, around a sixth were seen once. The sequencing input was blood. All receptors come from a woman aged 30 to 39 with Graves' hyperthyroidism.

This clonotype was counted between two and nine times. The V call is TRBV10-3, the J call TRBJ2-2, with D perhaps TRBD2 (6 bases). V was cut by 10 bases and J by 3 bases, with 12 bases left in between. This CDR3 contains 13 residues. Looked up from germline, CDR1 is ENHRY and CDR2 is SYGVKD. The CDR3 sequence is CATYTGDTGELFF. The CDR3 region has the DNA TGTGCCACCTACACGGGAGACACCGGGGAGCTGTTTTTT.

This clonotype was seen more than once but under ten times. The chain joins TRBV12-3 or TRBV12-4 to TRBJ2-3; a weak D match, TRBD2 (5 bases). V was pared by 8 bases and J by 4 bases, with 10 bases between. The CDR3 has 12 amino acids. CDR3 nucleotides: TGTGCCAGCCGTGGGCGGGCAGATACGCAGTATTTT. Protein sequence: CASRGRADTQYF.

This clonotype has at least ten counts. This sequence joins TRBV11-1 and TRBJ1-6; D gene ambiguous. The CDR3 has 13 residues. The germline CDR1 and CDR2 sequences are SGHAT and FQDESV (reference sequence). V was clipped by 5 bases and J by 9 bases, with 11 bases between them. CDR3 sequence: CASSVPGPSPLHF. DNA for the CDR3: TGTGCCAGCAGCGTTCCGGGCCCTTCACCCCTCCACTTT.

This clonotype was found many times. V usage is TRBV6-1 and J usage is TRBJ1-5; D is perhaps TRBD1 (5 bases). Trimming pared 4 bases from V and 5 bases from J, leaving 12 bases between. The germline V gene encodes CDR1 MNHNS and CDR2 SASEGT. This CDR3 region has 14 residues. CDR3 residues: CASSVAGRDQPQHF. CDR3 nucleotides: TGTGCCAGCAGTGTTGCGGGGCGCGATCAGCCCCAGCATTTT.

Ten or more counts support this clonotype. The rearrangement uses TRBV20-1 and TRBJ1-1; no clear D. The CDR3 is 14 amino acids. V was shortened by 4 bases and J by 0 bases, with 12 bases between the two germline ends. Germline CDR1 is DFQATT and CDR2 is SNEGSKA (reference sequence). CDR3 sequence reads: CSAKELTMNTEAFF. CDR3 DNA: TGCAGTGCTAAGGAACTGACAATGAACACTGAAGCTTTCTTT.

Ten or more counts support this clonotype. This chain links TRBV11-2 with TRBJ2-1, with TRBD1 as a possible D gene (5 bases). The CDR3 is made up of 12 amino acids. Trimming shortened V by 1 base and J by 13 bases, and 11 bases separated the two germline ends. The germline V gene has CDR1 SGHAT and CDR2 FQNNGV. CDR3 loop: CASSLGGQNQFF. The CDR3 nucleotides read TGTGCCAGCAGCTTAGGTGGACAAAACCAGTTCTTC.

This clonotype was seen a few times. This chain joins TRBV24-1 and TRBJ2-1, with 12 bases identical to TRBD2. The CDR3 runs 14 residues. Looked up from germline, CDR1 is KGHDR and CDR2 is SFDVKD. The junction had 2 bases not matched to a gene; V was cut back by 10 bases and J by 2 bases. This chain's CDR3 is CATLAGGPYNEQFF. CDR3 in DNA: TGTGCCACGCTAGCGGGAGGGCCCTACAATGAGCAGTTCTTC.

This clonotype has a count of ten or more. The chain combines TRBV7-2 with TRBJ1-2; 11 bases line up with TRBD1. V shed 1 base and J 4 bases; nucleotides not matched to a gene: 2. Germline V lookup: CDR1 SGHTA, CDR2 FQGNSA. This CDR3 region has 15 residues. CDR3 region: CASSLGGTGGYGYTF. Here the CDR3 DNA reads TGTGCCAGCAGCTTAGGTGGGACAGGGGGCTATGGCTACACCTTC.

This clonotype has ten or more counts. V is TRBV7-3 and J is TRBJ2-2, with 7 bases fitting TRBD2. The length of the CDR3 is 16 residues. V was pared by 5 bases and J by 5 bases, with 11 bases of the junction left unmatched. From germline, CDR1 is SGHTA and CDR2 FQGTGA. This CDR3 reads CASSLTGGSQTGELFF. In DNA form, the CDR3 reads TGTGCCAGCAGCCTTACTGGCGGGAGCCAAACCGGGGAGCTGTTTTTT.

The chain employs TRBV20-1 and TRBJ2-7; 9 bases are shared with TRBD2. The CDR3 totals 13 residues. Germline V gene data show CDR1 as DFQATT and CDR2 as SNEGSKA (reference sequence). V was pared by 6 bases and J by 3 bases, with 6 bases of the junction left unmatched. The DNA for the CDR3 is TGCAGTGCCCCGGGACTAGCAGACTACGAGCAGTACTTC. Residues: CSAPGLADYEQYF.

The chain recombines TRBV24-1 with TRBJ2-1, with TRBD2 identical over 8 bases. The CDR3 runs 16 residues. From germline, CDR1 is KGHDR and CDR2 SFDVKD. The trim removed 3 bases at V and 6 bases at J, leaving 9 bases unmatched. CDR3 in DNA: TGTGCCACCAGTGATACCCCCGGGAGGGGCCCCAATGAGCAGTTCTTC. Encoded protein: CATSDTPGRGPNEQFF.

This clonotype was recorded at least ten times. The chain recombines TRBV2 with TRBJ1-2, with 7 bases matching TRBD1. V dropped 3 bases and J dropped 8; count of bases not matched to a gene: 6. The CDR3 runs to 13 residues. The germline V gene has CDR1 SNHLY and CDR2 FYNNEI. The CDR3 protein is CASSDEGAGGYTF. CDR3 bases: TGTGCCAGCAGTGATGAGGGGGCGGGCGGCTACACCTTC. Full variable domain (rest looked up from reference TRBV2 and TRBJ1-2): EPEVTQTPSHQVTQMGQEVILRCVPISNHLYFYWYRQILGQKVEFLVSFYNNEISEKSEIFDDQFSVERPDGSNFTLKIRSTKLEDSAMYFCASSDEGAGGYTFGSGTRLTVV.

The J gene is TRBJ2-1, the V gene TRBV4-2; D gene uncertain. Germline CDR1 is LGHNA and CDR2 is YNFKEQ. Trimming pared 2 bases from V and 9 bases from J, leaving 20 bases between. CDR3 length equals 16 residues. This chain's CDR3 is CASSQKLAGRAGEQFF. CDR3 DNA sequence: TGTGCCAGCAGCCAAAAGCTGGCAGGAAGGGCTGGTGAGCAGTTCTTC.

Many counts were recorded for this clonotype. The gene calls are TRBV27 and TRBJ2-7; TRBD1 matches 11 bases. The germline V gene encodes CDR1 MNHEY and CDR2 SMNVEV (reference sequence). The CDR3 has 14 amino acids. Losses at the gene ends were 4 bases for V and 6 bases for J; bases not matched to a gene: 5. CDR3 sequence reads: CASSSRGTGGEQYF. CDR3 bases: TGTGCCAGCAGTTCCCGGGGGACAGGGGGCGAGCAGTACTTC.

The rearrangement joins TRBV4-1 to TRBJ2-7, with a possible D match to TRBD2 (6 bases). Trimming cost V 2 bases and J 4 bases, with 9 bases left between them. The CDR3 length is 13 residues. Germline values: CDR1 MGHRA, CDR2 YSYEKL. CDR3 coding DNA: TGCGCCAGCAGCCAAACGGGACTTTACGAGCAGTACTTC. It translates to CASSQTGLYEQYF.